A single T cell receptor beta chain is shown here with its context. Its antigen is currently unknown. The PCR contained 60 Vbeta and 13 Jbeta primers. The assay was immunoSEQ multiplex PCR, and TCRdb's table has in-frame clones only and misses some. The sample has approximately 80,000 clones, 70% to 85% seen once. V was clipped by 0 bases and J by 13 bases, with 11 bases between them. Germline V gives CDR1 SGHRS, CDR2 YFSETQ. This CDR3 is 13 amino acids long. Unrecorded immune exposures were likely, despite nominal health at sampling. The sample belongs to a study of cytomegalovirus exposure and HLA in healthy donors. Study overall: Earlier sequencing of approximately 200 million T cells yielded 120 million or so unique TCR beta sequences.

The study, taken as a whole, reports: Later analysis suggested links between common viral pathogens and several top significant clusters. TCR beta chain V- and J-gene trimming was linked, in a later analysis, to a missense variant in DCLRE1C.

The TCR sequence derives from a man aged 30-40 years in good health and CMV-seropositive. Sequencing was done on a sample of PBMCs. The chain employs TRBV5-1 and TRBJ1-6; D uncertain. CDR3 nucleotide sequence: TGCGCCAGCAGCTTGGACGGAGAATCGCCCCTCCACTTT. Translated: CASSLDGESPLHF.